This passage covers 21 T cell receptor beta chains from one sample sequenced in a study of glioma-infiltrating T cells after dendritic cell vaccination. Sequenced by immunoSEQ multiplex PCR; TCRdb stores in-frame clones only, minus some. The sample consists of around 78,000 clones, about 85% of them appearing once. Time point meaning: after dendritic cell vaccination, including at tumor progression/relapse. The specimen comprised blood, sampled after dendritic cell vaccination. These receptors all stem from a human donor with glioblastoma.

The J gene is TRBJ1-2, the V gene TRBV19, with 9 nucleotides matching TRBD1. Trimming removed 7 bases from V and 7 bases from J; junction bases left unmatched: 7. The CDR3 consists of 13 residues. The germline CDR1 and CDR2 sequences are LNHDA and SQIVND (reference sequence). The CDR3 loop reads CASTLQGAGGYTF. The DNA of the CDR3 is TGTGCCAGTACGTTACAGGGGGCCGGTGGCTACACCTTC.

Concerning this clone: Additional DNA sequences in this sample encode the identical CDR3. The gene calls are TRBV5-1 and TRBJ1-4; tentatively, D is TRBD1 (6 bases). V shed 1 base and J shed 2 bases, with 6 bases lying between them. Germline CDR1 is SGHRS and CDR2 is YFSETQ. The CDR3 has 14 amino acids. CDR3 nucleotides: TGCGCCAGCAGCTTGACAGGGACTAATGAAAAACTGTTTTTT. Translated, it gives CASSLTGTNEKLFF.

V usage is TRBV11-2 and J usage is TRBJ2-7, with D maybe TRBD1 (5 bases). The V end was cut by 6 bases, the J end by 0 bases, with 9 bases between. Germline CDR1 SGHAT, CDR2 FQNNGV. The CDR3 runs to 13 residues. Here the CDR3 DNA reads TGTGCCAGCAGAGGGGCTAGCTCCTACGAGCAGTACTTC. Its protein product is CASRGASSYEQYF.

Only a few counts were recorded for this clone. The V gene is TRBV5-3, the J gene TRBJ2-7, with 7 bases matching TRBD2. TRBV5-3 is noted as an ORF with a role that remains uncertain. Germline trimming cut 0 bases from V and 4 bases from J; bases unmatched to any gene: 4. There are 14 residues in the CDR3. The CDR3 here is CARSLERGLYEQYF. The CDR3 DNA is TGTGCCAGAAGCTTGGAGCGGGGACTATACGAGCAGTACTTC.

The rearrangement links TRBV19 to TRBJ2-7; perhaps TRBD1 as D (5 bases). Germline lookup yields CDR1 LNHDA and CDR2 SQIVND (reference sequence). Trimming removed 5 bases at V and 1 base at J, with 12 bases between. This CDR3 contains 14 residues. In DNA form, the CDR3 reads TGTGCCAGTAGTCTCCCGACAGCTTCCTACGAGCAGTACTTC. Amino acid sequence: CASSLPTASYEQYF.

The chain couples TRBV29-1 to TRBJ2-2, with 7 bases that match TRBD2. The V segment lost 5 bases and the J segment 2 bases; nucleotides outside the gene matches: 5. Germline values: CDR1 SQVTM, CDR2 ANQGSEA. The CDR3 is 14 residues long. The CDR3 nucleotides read TGCAGCGTTCAGGCTAGCGGAAACACCGGGGAGCTGTTTTTT. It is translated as CSVQASGNTGELFF.

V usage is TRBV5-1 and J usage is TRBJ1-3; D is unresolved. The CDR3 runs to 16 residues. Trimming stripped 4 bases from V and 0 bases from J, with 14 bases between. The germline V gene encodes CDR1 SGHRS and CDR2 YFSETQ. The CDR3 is CASSPVTASSGNTIYF. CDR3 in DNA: TGCGCCAGCAGCCCGGTAACTGCAAGCTCTGGAAACACCATATATTTT.

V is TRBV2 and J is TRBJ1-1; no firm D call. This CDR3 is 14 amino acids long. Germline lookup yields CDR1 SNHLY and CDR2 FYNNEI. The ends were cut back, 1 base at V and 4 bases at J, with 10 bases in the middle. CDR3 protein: CASSEDLGSTEAFF. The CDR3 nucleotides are TGTGCCAGCAGTGAAGATCTGGGGAGCACTGAAGCTTTCTTT.

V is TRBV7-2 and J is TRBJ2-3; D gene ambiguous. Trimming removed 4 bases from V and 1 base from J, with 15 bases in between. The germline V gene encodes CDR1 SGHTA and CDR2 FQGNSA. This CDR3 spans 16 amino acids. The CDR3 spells CASSSLPGFRTDTQYF. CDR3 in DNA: TGTGCCAGCAGCTCCCTTCCGGGTTTCCGCACAGATACGCAGTATTTT.

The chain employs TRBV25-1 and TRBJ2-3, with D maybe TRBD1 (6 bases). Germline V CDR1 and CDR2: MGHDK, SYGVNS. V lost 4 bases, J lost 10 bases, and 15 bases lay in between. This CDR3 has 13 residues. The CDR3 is CASSGQDRVPQYF. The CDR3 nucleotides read TGTGCCAGCAGTGGACAGGATAGAGTCCCGCAGTATTTT.

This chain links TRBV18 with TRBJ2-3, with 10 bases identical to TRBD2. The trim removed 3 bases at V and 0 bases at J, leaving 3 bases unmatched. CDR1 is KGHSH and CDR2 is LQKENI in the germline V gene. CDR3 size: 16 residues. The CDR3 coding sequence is TGTGCCAGCTCACCCCCGACTAGCGGGAGCACAGATACGCAGTATTTT. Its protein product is CASSPPTSGSTDTQYF.

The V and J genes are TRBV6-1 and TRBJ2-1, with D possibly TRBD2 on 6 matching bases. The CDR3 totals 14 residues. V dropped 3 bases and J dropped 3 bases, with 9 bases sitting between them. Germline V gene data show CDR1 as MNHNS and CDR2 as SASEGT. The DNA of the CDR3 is TGTGCCAGCAGTGACGGGGGATACTACAATGAGCAGTTCTTC. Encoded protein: CASSDGGYYNEQFF.

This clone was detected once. The CDR3 nucleotides read TGTGCCAGCAGCTTAGAAGGAGTGGTTAGCGGAACCCAGTACTTC. This gives the protein CASSLEGVVSGTQYF. The chain links TRBV7-2 to TRBJ2-5; tentatively, D is TRBD2 (6 bases). This CDR3 has 15 residues. Trimming removed 1 base from V and 8 bases from J, with 17 bases in between. Germline assignment: CDR1 SGHTA and CDR2 FQGNSA. The variable domain in full, with the rest retrieved from reference TRBV7-2 and TRBJ2-5, is GAGVSQSPSNKVTEKGKDVELRCDPISGHTALYWYRQSLGQGLEFLIYFQGNSAPDKSGLPSDRFSAERTGGSVSTLTIQRTQQEDSAVYLCASSLEGVVSGTQYFGPGTRLLVL.

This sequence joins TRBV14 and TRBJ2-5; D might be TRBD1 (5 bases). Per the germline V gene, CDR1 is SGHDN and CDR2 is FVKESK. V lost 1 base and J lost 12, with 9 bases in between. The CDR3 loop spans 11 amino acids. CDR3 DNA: TGTGCCAGCAGCCAAGGGACAAGCAAGTACTTC. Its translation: CASSQGTSKYF.

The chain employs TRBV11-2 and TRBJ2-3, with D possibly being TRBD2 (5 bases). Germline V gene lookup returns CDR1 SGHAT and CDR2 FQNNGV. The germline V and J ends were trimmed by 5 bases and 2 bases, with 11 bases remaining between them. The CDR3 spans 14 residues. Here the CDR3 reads CASSIRRDTDTQYF. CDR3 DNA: TGTGCCAGCAGCATTCGCCGGGACACAGATACGCAGTATTTT.

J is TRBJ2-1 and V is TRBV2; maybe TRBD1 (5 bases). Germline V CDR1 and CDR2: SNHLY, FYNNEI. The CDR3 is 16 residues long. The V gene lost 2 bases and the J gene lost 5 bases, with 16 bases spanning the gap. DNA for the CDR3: TGTGCCAGCAGTGAATCGGCATATCCCAGGGACAATGAGCAGTTCTTC. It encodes CASSESAYPRDNEQFF. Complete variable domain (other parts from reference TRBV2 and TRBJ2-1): EPEVTQTPSHQVTQMGQEVILRCVPISNHLYFYWYRQILGQKVEFLVSFYNNEISEKSEIFDDQFSVERPDGSNFTLKIRSTKLEDSAMYFCASSESAYPRDNEQFFGPGTRLTVL.

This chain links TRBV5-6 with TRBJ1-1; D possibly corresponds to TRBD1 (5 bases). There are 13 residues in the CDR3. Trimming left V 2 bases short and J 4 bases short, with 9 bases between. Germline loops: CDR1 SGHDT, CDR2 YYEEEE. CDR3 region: CASSFTGGTEAFF. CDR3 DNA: TGTGCCAGCAGCTTTACCGGGGGCACTGAAGCTTTCTTT.

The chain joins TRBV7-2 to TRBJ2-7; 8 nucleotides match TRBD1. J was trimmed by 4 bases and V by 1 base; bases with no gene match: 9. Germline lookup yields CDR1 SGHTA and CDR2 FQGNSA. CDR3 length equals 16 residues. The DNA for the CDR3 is TGTGCCAGCAGCTTAGTGTCGCAGGGGGCTCAGTACGAGCAGTACTTC. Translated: CASSLVSQGAQYEQYF.

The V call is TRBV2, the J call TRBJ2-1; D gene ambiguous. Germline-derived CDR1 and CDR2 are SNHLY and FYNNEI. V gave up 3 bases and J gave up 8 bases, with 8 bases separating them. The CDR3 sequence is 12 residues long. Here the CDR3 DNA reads TGTGCCAGCAGTGACACTATATATGAGCAGTTCTTC. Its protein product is CASSDTIYEQFF.

CDR3 sequence: CASSSSTSGSGEQFF. DNA of the CDR3: TGTGCCAGCAGCTCGTCGACTAGCGGGAGTGGTGAGCAGTTCTTC. This sequence joins TRBV11-3 and TRBJ2-1; 12 nucleotides line up with TRBD2. The length of the CDR3 is 15 residues. CDR1 SGHNT and CDR2 YENEEA come from the germline V gene. Losses at the gene ends were 4 bases for V and 9 bases for J; bases not matched to a gene: 7.

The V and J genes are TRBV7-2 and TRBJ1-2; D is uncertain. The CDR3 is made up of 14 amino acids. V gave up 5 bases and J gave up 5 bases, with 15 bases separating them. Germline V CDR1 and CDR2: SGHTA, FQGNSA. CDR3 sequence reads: CASSPFYETYGYTF. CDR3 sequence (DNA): TGTGCCAGCAGCCCTTTTTATGAGACATATGGCTACACCTTC.